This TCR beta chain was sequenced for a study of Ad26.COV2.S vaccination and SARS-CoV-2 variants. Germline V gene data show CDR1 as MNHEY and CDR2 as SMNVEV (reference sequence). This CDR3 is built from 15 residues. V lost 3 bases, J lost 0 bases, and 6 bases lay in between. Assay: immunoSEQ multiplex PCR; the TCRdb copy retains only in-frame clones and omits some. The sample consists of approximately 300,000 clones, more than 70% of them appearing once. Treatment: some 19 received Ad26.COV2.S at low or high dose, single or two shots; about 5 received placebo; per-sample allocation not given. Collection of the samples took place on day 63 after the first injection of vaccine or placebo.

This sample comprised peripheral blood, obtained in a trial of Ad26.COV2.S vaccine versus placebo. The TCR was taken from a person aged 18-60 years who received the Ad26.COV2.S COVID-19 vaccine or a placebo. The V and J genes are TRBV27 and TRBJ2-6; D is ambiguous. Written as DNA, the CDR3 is TGTGCCAGCAGTTTCCTCCGCTCTGGGGCCAACGTCCTGACTTTC. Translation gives CASSFLRSGANVLTF.